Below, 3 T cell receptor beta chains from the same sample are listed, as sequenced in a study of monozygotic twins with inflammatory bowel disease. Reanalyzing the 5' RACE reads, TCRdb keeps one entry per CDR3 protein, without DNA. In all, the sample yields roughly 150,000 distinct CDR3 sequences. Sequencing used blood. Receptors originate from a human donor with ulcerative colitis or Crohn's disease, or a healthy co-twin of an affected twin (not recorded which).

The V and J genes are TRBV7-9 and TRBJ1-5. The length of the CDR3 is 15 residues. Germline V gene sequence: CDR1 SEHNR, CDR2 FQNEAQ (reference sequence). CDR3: CASTLGDAHPQPQHF.

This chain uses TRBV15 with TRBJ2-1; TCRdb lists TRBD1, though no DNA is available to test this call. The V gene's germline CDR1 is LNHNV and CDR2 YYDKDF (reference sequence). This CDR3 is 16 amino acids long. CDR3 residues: CATSRGVYQGANEQFF.

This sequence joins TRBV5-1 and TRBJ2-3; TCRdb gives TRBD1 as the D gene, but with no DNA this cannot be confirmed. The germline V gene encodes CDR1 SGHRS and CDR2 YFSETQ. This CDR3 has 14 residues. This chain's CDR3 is CASSFRQGEDMQYF.